This passage covers 21 T cell receptor beta chains from one sample sequenced in a study of early T cells in non-severe SARS-CoV-2 infection. Using its own MiXCR run on the 5' RACE reads, TCRdb lists one record per CDR3 protein. The repertoire holds about 63,000 distinct CDR3 sequences, 10% to 15% seen once, with roughly 4.7% in the top ten. Sequenced material: whole blood. These receptors all come from an adult who was a healthcare worker with PCR-confirmed SARS-CoV-2 infection or an uninfected control (not recorded which).

This clonotype occurred many times. The CDR3 protein is CASSSHGLAGGPGDTQYF. The CDR3 region has the DNA TGTGCCAGCAGCTCACATGGACTAGCGGGGGGCCCGGGAGATACGCAGTATTTT. The J gene is TRBJ2-3, the V gene TRBV13; the match to TRBD2 covers 14 bases. Germline V gene lookup returns CDR1 PRHDT and CDR2 FYEKMQ (reference sequence). Germline trimming cut 4 bases from V and 5 bases from J; bases unmatched to any gene: 11. The CDR3 runs 18 residues. Using reference TRBV13 and TRBJ2-3 for the parts outside the CDR3, the full variable domain is AAGVIQSPRHLIKEKRETATLKCYPIPRHDTVYWYQQGPGQDPQFLISFYEKMQSDKGSIPDRFSAQQFSDYHSELNMSSLELGDSALYFCASSSHGLAGGPGDTQYFGPGTRLTVL.

This clonotype was seen many times. The chain is built from TRBV4-3 and TRBJ2-3; D possibly uses TRBD1 or TRBD2 (5 bases each). Trimming stripped 0 bases from V and 2 bases from J, with 6 bases between. CDR1 is LGHNA and CDR2 is YSLEER in the germline V gene. The CDR3 runs 14 residues. The CDR3 here is CASSQEGTTDTQYF. CDR3 DNA: TGCGCCAGCAGCCAAGAAGGGACCACAGATACGCAGTATTTT.

There are a few counts of this clonotype. The J gene is TRBJ2-1, the V gene TRBV12-3 or TRBV12-4; D not resolved. V was shortened by 6 bases and J by 5 bases, with 14 bases between the two germline ends. The CDR3 has 14 residues. As DNA, the CDR3 is TGTGCCAGCAGCCCAAGCCAAGTCCACAATGAGCAGTTCTTC. Amino acid sequence: CASSPSQVHNEQFF.

Ten or more counts support this clonotype. The rearrangement uses TRBV3-2 and TRBJ2-5; TRBD1 is the table's D call and was not checked against the DNA. TRBV3-2 is a pseudogene segment. The CDR3 totals 16 residues. The CDR3 region has the DNA TGTGCCAGCGCCAACAGGCCGGGGACAGGGGCGGAGACCCAGTACTTC. Residues: CASANRPGTGAETQYF.

This sequence joins TRBV6-1 and TRBJ1-5, with a tentative D call TRBD1 (6 bases). The CDR3 runs to 16 residues. Trimming took 7 bases from V and 4 from J, leaving 20 bases between them. Germline V CDR1 and CDR2: MNHNS, SASEGT. The CDR3 reads CASNARTVYPNQPQHF. CDR3 nucleotides: TGTGCCAGCAATGCGAGGACAGTCTACCCGAATCAGCCCCAGCATTTT.

This clonotype was observed at least ten times. The chain links TRBV28 to TRBJ1-5; D is ambiguous. The germline CDR1 and CDR2 sequences are MDHEN and SYDVKM. V was pared by 10 bases and J by 7 bases, with 20 bases between. CDR3 length: 14 amino acids. CDR3 in DNA: TGTGCCACAAAGTCCCCGAGGTTTTCGCAGCCCCAGCATTTT. It specifies CATKSPRFSQPQHF.

This clonotype was counted at least ten times. The chain has TRBV10-3 and TRBJ2-7, with D possibly called TRBD1 or TRBD2 (5 bases each). The CDR3 loop spans 14 amino acids. The germline CDR1 and CDR2 sequences are ENHRY and SYGVKD. V shed 1 base and J shed 0 bases, with 7 bases lying between them. CDR3 nucleotide sequence: TGTGCCATCAGTGAGTGGGACGTCTCCTACGAGCAGTACTTC. Its protein product is CAISEWDVSYEQYF.

This clonotype was picked up many times. The chain uses TRBV5-5 and TRBJ2-7; tentative D call: TRBD1 (6 bases). Trimming removed 1 base from V and 2 bases from J, with 13 bases in between. Germline V lookup: CDR1 SGHKS, CDR2 YYEKEE (reference sequence). The CDR3 length is 15 residues. The CDR3, as DNA: TGTGCCAGCAGCTTGACGGCAGGGGACCCCTACGAGCAGTACTTC. Protein sequence: CASSLTAGDPYEQYF. Drawing the rest from reference TRBV5-5 and TRBJ2-7, the complete variable domain is DAGVTQSPTHLIKTRGQQVTLRCSPISGHKSVSWYQQVLGQGPQFIFQYYEKEERGRGNFPDRFSARQFPNYSSELNVNALLLGDSALYLCASSLTAGDPYEQYFGPGTRLTVT.

At least ten counts were recorded for this clonotype. The rearrangement uses TRBV5-1 and TRBJ2-6; D gene ambiguous. Germline V lookup: CDR1 SGHRS, CDR2 YFSETQ. This CDR3 is built from 14 residues. V lost 6 bases and J 0 bases, leaving 7 bases between the germline ends. The CDR3 nucleotides are TGCGCCAGCAAGGCCACCTCTGGGGCCAACGTCCTGACTTTC. Translated: CASKATSGANVLTF.

The rearrangement uses TRBV11-1 and TRBJ1-1; 8 bases agree with TRBD1. The J segment lost 5 bases and the V segment lost 5 bases, leaving 10 bases of the junction unmatched. Germline CDR1 reads SGHAT; CDR2 reads FQDESV (reference sequence). This CDR3 spans 15 amino acids. CDR3 amino acids: CASSLRQGIVTEAFF. In nucleotides, the CDR3 is TGTGCCAGCAGCCTCAGACAGGGGATCGTTACTGAAGCTTTCTTT.

This clonotype came up a few times. The chain uses TRBV7-2 and TRBJ2-2; D remains unclear. Trimming took off 2 bases at V and 5 bases at J, with 12 bases between the two ends. This CDR3 contains 15 residues. CDR1 is SGHTA, CDR2 FQGNSA, per germline. The DNA of the CDR3 is TGTGCCAGCAGCTTAATTATAATGAGTACCGGGGAGCTGTTTTTT. Amino acids: CASSLIIMSTGELFF. The full variable domain, in which reference TRBV7-2 and TRBJ2-2 provide the parts outside the CDR3, is GAGVSQSPSNKVTEKGKDVELRCDPISGHTALYWYRQSLGQGLEFLIYFQGNSAPDKSGLPSDRFSAERTGGSVSTLTIQRTQQEDSAVYLCASSLIIMSTGELFFGEGSRLTVL.

The CDR3 DNA follows: TGTGCCAGCAGGCTAGCGGCCAGGGAGACCCAGTACTTC. This sequence encodes CASRLAARETQYF. This chain links TRBV12-3 or TRBV12-4 with TRBJ2-5; 7 bases are a match to TRBD2. The CDR3 is 13 amino acids. V lost 6 bases to trimming and J lost 5 bases; unmatched junction nucleotides: 6.

This clonotype was seen at least ten times. The chain carries TRBV29-1 and TRBJ2-1; D unresolved. The CDR3 length is 12 residues. Germline V gene lookup returns CDR1 SQVTM and CDR2 ANQGSEA. The ends were cut back, 4 bases at V and 8 bases at J, with 12 bases in the middle. CDR3 bases: TGCAGCGTTGTAGGATTGCAGGATGAGCAGTTCTTC. Residues: CSVVGLQDEQFF.

In its sample, this clonotype was seen many times. The J gene is TRBJ2-7, the V gene TRBV5-1, with TRBD1 identical over 11 bases. V dropped 2 bases and J dropped 6; count of bases not matched to a gene: 7. The germline V gene has CDR1 SGHRS and CDR2 YFSETQ. The CDR3 length is 15 residues. The CDR3 reads CASSFLRDRGSEQYF. The DNA of the CDR3 is TGCGCCAGCAGCTTTCTCCGGGACAGGGGGTCCGAGCAGTACTTC.

This clonotype occurred many times. The gene calls are TRBV7-2 and TRBJ2-1; the D is unclear. Looked up from germline, CDR1 is SGHTA and CDR2 is FQGNSA. V dropped 1 base and J dropped 8 bases, with 9 bases sitting between them. The CDR3 totals 13 residues. In DNA, the CDR3 is TGTGCCAGCAGCTTAGTTTCCGGGTATGAGCAGTTCTTC. Its translation: CASSLVSGYEQFF.

The sample holds many counts of this clonotype. The rearrangement links TRBV12-3 or TRBV12-4 to TRBJ2-3; D is uncertain. V was clipped by 0 bases and J by 0 bases, with 4 bases between them. The CDR3 sequence is 14 residues long. The CDR3 sequence is CASSLAASTDTQYF. In nucleotides, the CDR3 is TGTGCCAGCAGTTTAGCCGCTAGCACAGATACGCAGTATTTT.

Comments on this clonotype: One base away lies a much larger clone, so this may be a sequencing read error. The chain employs TRBV7-9 and TRBJ1-1; D perhaps matches TRBD1 (6 bases). CDR1 is SEHNR and CDR2 is FQNEAQ in the germline V gene (reference sequence). The V and J ends lost 5 bases and 8 bases respectively, with 12 bases between them. The CDR3 extends over 12 amino acids. This chain's CDR3 is CASSAGTSEAFF. DNA for the CDR3: TGTGCCAGCAGCGCCGGGACAAGCGAAGCTTTCTTT. The variable domain in full, completed from reference TRBV7-9 and TRBJ1-1, reads DTGVSQNPRHKITKRGQNVTFRCDPISEHNRLYWYRQTLGQGPEFLTYFQNEAQLEKSRLLSDRFSAERPKGSFSTLEIQRTEQGDSAMYLCASSAGTSEAFFGQGTRLTVV.

This clonotype appeared many times. The rearrangement uses TRBV7-2 and TRBJ2-5; D may be TRBD1 or TRBD2 (6 bases each). The CDR3 runs to 11 residues. In germline, CDR1 is SGHTA, CDR2 FQGNSA. Trimming removed 4 bases from V and 8 bases from J, with 8 bases in between. The CDR3 DNA is TGTGCCAGCAGCTACGGGGGCACCCAGTACTTC. Its protein product is CASSYGGTQYF.

The chain is built from TRBV12-3 or TRBV12-4 and TRBJ1-5; D gene unclear. Trimming cost V 3 bases and J 0 bases, with 3 bases left between them. The CDR3 totals 13 residues. The CDR3 reads CASSLTSNQPQHF. CDR3 nucleotide sequence: TGTGCCAGCAGTTTGACTAGCAATCAGCCCCAGCATTTT.

This clonotype was seen ten or more times. This chain uses TRBV27 with TRBJ2-3; the D call may be TRBD1 or TRBD2 (5 bases each). V lost 5 bases and J 4 bases, leaving 16 bases between the germline ends. This CDR3 spans 15 amino acids. Per germline, CDR1 MNHEY and CDR2 SMNVEV (reference sequence). For the CDR3, the DNA is TGTGCCAGCAGTGGGACGATAAGGGGCCCAGATACGCAGTATTTT. Translated, it gives CASSGTIRGPDTQYF.

In its sample, this clonotype was seen many times. This rearrangement joins TRBV6-5 to TRBJ2-7; 7 bases fit TRBD2. CDR1 and CDR2 from the germline V gene are MNHEY and SVGAGI. After removal of 6 bases from V and 2 bases from J, the junction contained 4 bases not matched to a gene. CDR3 length equals 13 residues. The CDR3 sequence is CASSPGRAYEQYF. The DNA for the CDR3 is TGTGCCAGCAGCCCAGGGAGGGCCTACGAGCAGTACTTC.